This passage covers 21 T cell receptor beta chains from one sample sequenced in a study of T-cell reconstitution after alpha-beta-depleted transplantation in children. It was with unique molecular identifiers that the TCRbeta library was prepared. TCRdb reanalysed the PCR reads using MiXCR and keeps one entry per CDR3 protein. The sample includes approximately 510,000 distinct CDR3 sequences, 15% to 20% seen only once; the top ten take over 3%. The sample in question was PBMCs from the stem cell graft donor, obtained from the stem cell graft. The receptors derive from a human donor who donated a stem cell graft to a child with acute lymphoblastic leukemia.

Only a few counts were recorded for this clonotype. V usage is TRBV12-3 or TRBV12-4 and J usage is TRBJ1-1, with D possibly matching TRBD1 (5 bases). The CDR3 runs to 12 residues. Trimming left V 7 bases short and J 11 bases short, with 17 bases between. The DNA for the CDR3 is TGTGCCAGCACGTCGAATTTACGGGACGCTTTCTTT. Amino acid sequence: CASTSNLRDAFF.

This chain uses TRBV27 with TRBJ2-7, with D maybe TRBD2 (6 bases). The CDR3 extends over 14 amino acids. Trimming left V 4 bases short and J 1 base short, with 11 bases between. Germline CDR1 MNHEY, CDR2 SMNVEV (reference sequence). The CDR3 loop is CASSWGVGSYEQYF. The DNA for the CDR3 is TGTGCCAGCAGTTGGGGGGTAGGATCCTACGAGCAGTACTTC.

This chain links TRBV20-1 with TRBJ2-5; 7 positions agree with TRBD1. Germline lookup yields CDR1 DFQATT and CDR2 SNEGSKA (reference sequence). V was pared by 6 bases and J by 1 base, with 8 bases of the junction left unmatched. This CDR3 comprises 14 residues. The CDR3 region is CSAPRTGPQETQYF. CDR3 DNA: TGCAGTGCCCCTAGGACAGGCCCCCAAGAGACCCAGTACTTC.

This clonotype turned up a few times. The chain links TRBV12-3 or TRBV12-4 to TRBJ1-6; tentatively, D is TRBD1 (6 bases). The CDR3 is 14 amino acids. V lost 5 bases and J lost 7, with 12 bases in between. The CDR3 here is CASSPRGSNSPLHF. The DNA of the CDR3 is TGTGCCAGCAGTCCCAGGGGAAGCAATTCACCCCTCCACTTT.

This clonotype has a count of ten or more. The V call is TRBV6-4, the J call TRBJ2-1, with D possibly TRBD2 on 6 matching bases. V was cut by 0 bases and J by 6 bases, with 12 bases left in between. The germline V gene has CDR1 MRHNA and CDR2 SNTAGT. The CDR3 is 15 residues long. In nucleotides, the CDR3 is TGTGCCAGCAGTGACTCCCCGGGAGAGTTCAATGAGCAGTTCTTC. Its translation: CASSDSPGEFNEQFF.

This clonotype has more than one count but fewer than ten. The chain couples TRBV5-1 to TRBJ1-4; D gene unclear. CDR3 length equals 15 residues. Trimming took off 4 bases at V and 0 bases at J, with 10 bases between the two ends. Germline V gene sequence: CDR1 SGHRS, CDR2 YFSETQ. CDR3 in amino acids: CASSTGFATNEKLFF. CDR3 nucleotide sequence: TGCGCCAGCAGCACCGGATTTGCAACTAATGAAAAACTGTTTTTT.

This clonotype was picked up a small number of times. The V and J genes are TRBV29-1 and TRBJ2-5, with D perhaps TRBD2 (7 bases). Germline lookup yields CDR1 SQVTM and CDR2 ANQGSEA. This CDR3 comprises 13 residues. The V gene lost 7 bases and the J gene lost 2 bases, with 14 bases spanning the gap. The CDR3 DNA sequence: TGCAGCGCTAGCGGAGGGGGTCAAGAGACCCAGTACTTC. Residues: CSASGGGQETQYF.

In its sample, this clonotype was seen a few times. This chain links TRBV9 with TRBJ2-7; 11 bases match TRBD1. Germline values: CDR1 SGDLS, CDR2 YYNGEE. There are 13 residues in the CDR3. With V trimmed by 3 bases and J by 11 bases, 7 bases remained unmatched. The CDR3 DNA sequence: TGTGCCAGCAGCGCCGGGACAGGGGGAAAGGAGTACTTC. Amino acids: CASSAGTGGKEYF.

The V gene is TRBV20-1, the J gene TRBJ2-7, with 8 bases that match TRBD1. Germline V CDR1 and CDR2: DFQATT, SNEGSKA (reference sequence). V was clipped by 3 bases and J by 5 bases; unmatched bases: 6. The CDR3 is 13 amino acids. The CDR3 region is CSARRTGKDEQYF. In DNA form, the CDR3 reads TGCAGTGCTAGGAGGACAGGGAAGGACGAGCAGTACTTC.

This clonotype was found a few times. This rearrangement joins TRBV12-3 or TRBV12-4 to TRBJ1-6; 10 bases are shared with TRBD1. CDR3 length: 14 residues. The V gene end was trimmed by 6 bases and the J gene end by 9 bases; junction bases not matched to a gene: 5. The CDR3 nucleotides read TGTGCCAGCAGACCGGGACAGGGGTCTTCACCCCTCCACTTT. Its translation: CASRPGQGSSPLHF.

This chain uses TRBV7-8 with TRBJ2-6; no definite D call. The length of the CDR3 is 18 residues. Germline-derived CDR1 and CDR2 are SGHVS and FQNEAQ. Trimming removed 1 base from V and 1 base from J, with 14 bases in between. As DNA, the CDR3 is TGTGCCAGCAGCTTAGGTCGCGCAGGCCCGTCTGGGGCCAACGTCCTGACTTTC. Encoded protein: CASSLGRAGPSGANVLTF.

This clonotype has more than one count but fewer than ten. The CDR3, as DNA: TGTGCCAGCAGCCAAGTCCCCCGAAGAGCTTTCTTT. Its translation is CASSQVPRRAFF. The chain is built from TRBV14 and TRBJ1-1; no reliable D call. Germline V gene sequence: CDR1 SGHDN, CDR2 FVKESK. V lost 1 base and J 10 bases, leaving 10 bases between the germline ends. The CDR3 sequence is 12 residues long.

This clonotype was picked up a small number of times. The rearrangement joins TRBV5-1 to TRBJ2-7; D is tentatively TRBD1 or TRBD2 (5 bases each). Germline V gives CDR1 SGHRS, CDR2 YFSETQ. The CDR3 contains 14 residues. Deletions cut 4 bases from V and 2 bases from J, with 13 bases between. Here the CDR3 reads CASSTGTATYEQYF. Written as DNA, the CDR3 is TGCGCCAGCAGCACCGGGACGGCGACCTACGAGCAGTACTTC.

This clonotype was detected only a few times. This chain links TRBV5-1 with TRBJ2-7, with 14 bases aligning to TRBD2. V dropped 5 bases and J dropped 5; count of bases not matched to a gene: 3. Germline lookup yields CDR1 SGHRS and CDR2 YFSETQ. The CDR3 sequence is 14 residues long. CDR3 sequence reads: CASRSGLAGDEQYF. The CDR3 DNA follows: TGCGCCAGCAGGTCGGGACTAGCGGGAGACGAGCAGTACTTC.

Points on this clonotype: A read error may produce the germline difference seen at one junction end. This rearrangement joins TRBV6-5 to TRBJ2-2; 8 nucleotides line up with TRBD1. CDR3 size: 16 residues. Germline lookup yields CDR1 MNHEY and CDR2 SVGAGI. The DNA of the CDR3 is TGTGCCAGCAGTTATCCCCAGGGGGCGAATACCGGGGAGCTGTTTTTT. Its translation: CASSYPQGANTGELFF.

This chain connects TRBV11-2 to TRBJ2-2; D gene unclear. Trimming cost V 0 bases and J 3 bases, with 5 bases left between them. The CDR3 length is 14 residues. CDR1 is SGHAT and CDR2 is FQNNGV in the germline V gene. CDR3 amino acids: CASSLDFDTGELFF. The CDR3 coding sequence is TGTGCCAGCAGCTTAGATTTCGACACCGGGGAGCTGTTTTTT. Full variable domain (remainder filled in from reference TRBV11-2 and TRBJ2-2): EAGVAQSPRYKIIEKRQSVAFWCNPISGHATLYWYQQILGQGPKLLIQFQNNGVVDDSQLPKDRFSAERLKGVDSTLKIQPAKLEDSAVYLCASSLDFDTGELFFGEGSRLTVL.

The chain links TRBV20-1 to TRBJ1-1; D gene unclear. This CDR3 is built from 12 residues. CDR1 and CDR2 from the germline V gene are DFQATT and SNEGSKA (reference sequence). V shed 6 bases and J shed 5 bases, with 13 bases lying between them. The CDR3 coding sequence is TGCAGTGCCCCCTGGGGTGAAACTGAAGCTTTCTTT. Translating it yields CSAPWGETEAFF.

This clonotype appeared a few times. The genes are TRBV20-1 and TRBJ2-1, with TRBD1 matching over 9 bases. Germline CDR1 and CDR2: DFQATT and SNEGSKA (reference sequence). The CDR3 runs to 16 residues. J lost 7 bases, V lost 2 bases, and 12 bases had no gene match. The CDR3 region is CSARQTLGTGNNEQFF. The DNA for the CDR3 is TGCAGTGCTAGACAAACCCTCGGGACAGGGAATAATGAGCAGTTCTTC.

This clonotype is a singleton in its sample. The chain carries TRBV29-1 and TRBJ2-2; D ambiguous. The CDR3 is made up of 12 amino acids. CDR1 and CDR2 (germline): SQVTM, ANQGSEA. The ends were cut back, 4 bases at V and 6 bases at J, with 9 bases in the middle. CDR3 coding DNA: TGCAGCGTTGCAAAGGCCCCCGGGGAGCTGTTTTTT. Amino acids: CSVAKAPGELFF.

The chain is built from TRBV5-1 and TRBJ2-1, with 8 bases that match TRBD1. The length of the CDR3 is 16 residues. The trim removed 4 bases at V and 4 bases at J, leaving 10 bases unmatched. Germline assignment: CDR1 SGHRS and CDR2 YFSETQ. The CDR3 nucleotides read TGCGCCAGCAGCCCCCGGACAGGGCCCGCTTACAATGAGCAGTTCTTC. Its protein product is CASSPRTGPAYNEQFF.

This clonotype was counted a few times. The rearrangement links TRBV5-1 to TRBJ2-1; D perhaps matches TRBD1 (6 bases). Looked up from germline, CDR1 is SGHRS and CDR2 is YFSETQ. Trimming took off 2 bases at V and 9 bases at J, with 9 bases between the two ends. The CDR3 runs 12 residues. CDR3 region: CASSFEQGEQFF. In DNA form, the CDR3 reads TGCGCCAGCAGCTTCGAACAGGGTGAGCAGTTCTTC.